This is a list of T cell receptor beta chains from one sample in a study of vaccination and CD4 T cells after COVID-19. TCRdb re-derived calls from the PCR reads in MiXCR, one entry per CDR3 protein. The data show 15,000 or so distinct CDR3 sequences, more than 40% seen once. These receptors lack a known antigen. The sample consisted of CD4+ T cells from blood, cultured in vitro. Receptors were obtained from a human donor who had recovered from COVID-19. The CDR3 runs from the conserved cysteine through the conserved F or W. A D gene is named only where the DNA matches it firmly. For some rows the clone size is stated as once, few or many, or as a class when expanded; others skip it.

abundance	j_gene	v_gene	d_gene	CDR3nt	CDR3aa
-	TRBJ1-6	TRBV12-3/TRBV12-4	-	TGTGCCAGCAGTTTGGGACTACGGTATTCACCCCTCCACTTT	CASSLGLRYSPLHF
-	TRBJ1-6	TRBV6-5	-	TGTGCCAGCAGTTACTCGGGGGGTAGGAATTCACCCCTCCACTTT	CASSYSGGRNSPLHF
medium-sized	TRBJ1-5	TRBV9	TRBD1	TGTGCCAGCAGCTACCAGGGGGCGGATCAGCCCCAGCATTTT	CASSYQGADQPQHF
-	TRBJ1-1	TRBV7-2	-	TGTGCCAGCAGCATAGACCCGAGGGGCACTGAAGCTTTCTTT	CASSIDPRGTEAFF
-	TRBJ2-3	TRBV29-1	-	TGCAGCGTTGAGGGGACGCTCACAGATACGCAGTATTTT	CSVEGTLTDTQYF
few	TRBJ1-1	TRBV27	-	TGTGCCAGCAGTTTGGTGGGCAGAGGGGGCACTGAAGCTTTCTTT	CASSLVGRGGTEAFF
-	TRBJ2-5	TRBV11-2	TRBD2	TGTGCCAGCAGCTTCGGACTAGCCGTCGAGACCCAGTACTTC	CASSFGLAVETQYF
-	TRBJ2-3	TRBV20-1	TRBD2	TGCAGTGCCAGAACTAGCGCAGATACGCAGTATTTT	CSARTSADTQYF
once	TRBJ2-1	TRBV21-1	-	TGTGCCAGCAGCAAACTGGCTAGCGGGAGGGCGAGCTCCTACAATGAGCAGTTCTTC	CASSKLASGRASSYNEQFF
-	TRBJ1-2	TRBV7-9	TRBD1	TGTGCCAGCAGCCGGAGATTCAGGGGGCTCTATGGCTACACCTTC	CASSRRFRGLYGYTF
-	TRBJ2-7	TRBV19	-	TGTGCCAGTAGCCCTCCCGGGTCCTACGAGCAGTACTTC	CASSPPGSYEQYF
-	TRBJ1-1	TRBV10-1	-	TGCGCCAGCAGTGAGTCGAACAGGGCGTTGAACACTGAAGCTTTCTTT	CASSESNRALNTEAFF
-	TRBJ2-2	TRBV7-7	-	TGTGCTAGCAGCTTAGCGCGAGGGAGTAGGGAGCTGTTTTTT	CASSLARGSRELFF
-	TRBJ1-2	TRBV10-3	-	TGTGCCATCAGTGAGTCGGGGACTGGTGGCTATGGCTACACCTTC	CAISESGTGGYGYTF
-	TRBJ1-2	TRBV12-3/TRBV12-4	-	TGTGCCAGCAGTTCAGGACAGCAAGGGGCCTATGGCTACACCTTC	CASSSGQQGAYGYTF
-	TRBJ1-5	TRBV20-1	-	TGCAGTGCTAGAGTTCCCGGAGGCCCCCAGCATTTT	CSARVPGGPQHF
-	TRBJ1-5	TRBV19	-	TGTGCCAGTAGTATTGGGGGGGCGAACAATCAGCCCCAGCATTTT	CASSIGGANNQPQHF
-	TRBJ2-5	TRBV7-2	TRBD2	TGTGCCAGCAGCTTAGCAGGACTAGCGGGAATCGGAGAGACCCAGTACTTC	CASSLAGLAGIGETQYF
-	TRBJ1-1	TRBV14	-	TGTGCCAGCAGTCTTGGGGGAGGGAAGGGATTAACTGAAGCTTTCTTT	CASSLGGGKGLTEAFF
-	TRBJ1-2	TRBV7-2	-	TGTGCCAGCAGCTTAGATAGGTTGAGGGACTATGGCTACACCTTC	CASSLDRLRDYGYTF
-	TRBJ1-4	TRBV11-3	TRBD1	TGTGCCAGTTCGCCAGGGGGAATTAATGAAAAACTGTTTTTT	CASSPGGINEKLFF
-	TRBJ1-5	TRBV20-1	-	TGCAGTGCTAAAACAGGGAATCAGCCCCAGCATTTT	CSAKTGNQPQHF
once	TRBJ1-1	TRBV29-1	-	TGCAGCGTAGCAACAGGATCAAACACTGAAGCTTTCTTT	CSVATGSNTEAFF
-	TRBJ2-7	TRBV30	-	TGTGCCTGGAGTGTAAGGCCATACGAGCAGTACTTC	CAWSVRPYEQYF
few	TRBJ1-5	TRBV20-1	-	TGCAGTGCCAGAGGGTCCAATCAGCCCCAGCATTTT	CSARGSNQPQHF
-	TRBJ1-2	TRBV6-1	-	TGTGCCAGCAGCCCCGCCGGTACAGGGTCCTTCTATGGCTACACCTTC	CASSPAGTGSFYGYTF
few	TRBJ2-1	TRBV6-4	TRBD2	TGTGCCAGCAGTGACTCTAGGTGGGGAGGGGATGAGCAGTTCTTC	CASSDSRWGGDEQFF
-	TRBJ2-2	TRBV12-3/TRBV12-4	-	TGTGCCAGCACCGACCTGAGGAGGGGGACCGGGGAGCTGTTTTTT	CASTDLRRGTGELFF
-	TRBJ1-5	TRBV21-1	-	TGTGCCAGCAGCAAGACAGTTCTCTGTCAGCCCCAGCATTTT	CASSKTVLCQPQHF
-	TRBJ2-3	TRBV30	-	TGTGCCTGGAGTCCCAAAAGGGGCTCACCGGCCGATACGCAGTATTTT	CAWSPKRGSPADTQYF
-	TRBJ2-3	TRBV2	-	TGTGCCAGCACCAAAACGGAGATAAGCACAGATACGCAGTATTTT	CASTKTEISTDTQYF
-	TRBJ2-2	TRBV7-8	-	TGTGCCAGCAGCTTACGGCAGGGGAACACCGGGGAGCTGTTTTTT	CASSLRQGNTGELFF
-	TRBJ1-1	TRBV19	TRBD1	TGTGCCAGTAGTTCCAGGGACAGGAACACTGAAGCTTTCTTT	CASSSRDRNTEAFF
-	TRBJ2-5	TRBV20-1	TRBD2	TGCAGTGCTAGAGTCCGGGGACTAGCGGGGGGGACCCAGTACTTC	CSARVRGLAGGTQYF
few	TRBJ2-3	TRBV20-1	TRBD2	TGCAGTGCTAGCCTAGGAGCGGGGTTGACAGATACGCAGTATTTT	CSASLGAGLTDTQYF
few	TRBJ2-7	TRBV20-1	-	TGCAGTGCTATGGGTTTTTCCTACGAGCAGTACTTC	CSAMGFSYEQYF
-	TRBJ1-1	TRBV7-2	TRBD1	TGTGCCAGCAGCTCGTTTCCCAGGGGGCGAAACACTGAAGCTTTCTTT	CASSSFPRGRNTEAFF
-	TRBJ2-6	TRBV6-1	TRBD1	TGTGCCAGCAGTCATGCCACAGGGGGCGCATCTTCTGGGGCCAACGTCCTGACTTTC	CASSHATGGASSGANVLTF